The T cell receptor (beta chain) under discussion was sequenced for a study of OX40 agonist ivuxolimab in advanced cancers. Study-wide results and caveats: CD8+ T cells averaged more expanded clones than CD4+.

Germline V lookup: CDR1 LNHNV, CDR2 YYDKDF (reference sequence). The germline V and J ends were trimmed by 0 bases and 2 bases, with 11 bases remaining between them. The CDR3 has 16 residues. Autoimmune disease history or systemic immunosuppression barred patients. The protocol was immunoSEQ multiplex PCR, while the TCRdb copy is restricted to in-frame clones and leaves out a portion. The table shows around 30,000 clones, with 82% occurring only once. About this clone: What it binds is unknown.

This specimen was CD4+ or CD8+ T cells sorted from blood, taken in a trial of the OX40 agonist ivuxolimab. The genes are TRBV15 and TRBJ1-3; D possibly corresponds to TRBD1 (6 bases). This TCR derives from an adult with an advanced solid tumor such as melanoma, head and neck, liver or kidney cancer. The CDR3 here is CATSRDPGGPGNTIYF. The CDR3 DNA sequence: TGTGCCACCAGCAGAGATCCGGGGGGGCCTGGAAACACCATATATTTT.